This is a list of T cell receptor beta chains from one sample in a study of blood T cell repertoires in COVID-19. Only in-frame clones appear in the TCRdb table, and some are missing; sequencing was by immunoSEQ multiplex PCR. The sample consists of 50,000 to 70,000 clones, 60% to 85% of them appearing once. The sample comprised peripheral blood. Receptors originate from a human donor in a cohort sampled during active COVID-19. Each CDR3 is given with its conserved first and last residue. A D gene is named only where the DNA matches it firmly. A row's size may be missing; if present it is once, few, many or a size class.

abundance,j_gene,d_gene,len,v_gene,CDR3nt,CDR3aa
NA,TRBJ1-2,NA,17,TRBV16,TGTGCCAGCAGCCAACCGGTCCGGGACCTAGGGGGCTATGGCTACACCTTC,CASSQPVRDLGGYGYTF
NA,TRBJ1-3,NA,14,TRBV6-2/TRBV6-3,TGTGCCAGCAGTCCGCAGGGATCCGGAAACACCATATATTTT,CASSPQGSGNTIYF
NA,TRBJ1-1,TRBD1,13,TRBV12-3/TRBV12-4,TGTGCCAGCAGTCGGGACAGCCGACTGGGGGCTTTCTTT,CASSRDSRLGAFF
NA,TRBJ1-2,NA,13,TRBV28,TGTGCCAGCAGTTTCTCCCGGAACTATGGCTACACCTTC,CASSFSRNYGYTF
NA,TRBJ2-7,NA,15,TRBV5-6,TGTGCCAGCAGCTTGTTGTCAGAAATCTCCTACGAGCAGTACTTC,CASSLLSEISYEQYF
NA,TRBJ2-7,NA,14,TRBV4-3,TGCGCCAGCAGTGAGAGGCAGGGGTACCACGAGCAGTACTTC,CASSERQGYHEQYF
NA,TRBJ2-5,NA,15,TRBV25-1,TGTGCCAGCAGTGAGTCTAGCGGGACAGGAGAGACCCAGTACTTC,CASSESSGTGETQYF
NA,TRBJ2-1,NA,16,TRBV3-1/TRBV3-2,TGTGCCAGCAGCGGTAAACGGCCGGGAACCTACAATGAGCAGTTCTTC,CASSGKRPGTYNEQFF
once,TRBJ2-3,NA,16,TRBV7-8,TGTGCCAGCAGCGGTGTGGGGGGTACTAGCACAGATACGCAGTATTTT,CASSGVGGTSTDTQYF
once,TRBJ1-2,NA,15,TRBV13,TGTGCCAGCAGCTTAGAACCCTTGCTATCCTATGGCTACACCTTC,CASSLEPLLSYGYTF
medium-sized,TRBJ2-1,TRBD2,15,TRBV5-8,TGTGCCAGCAGCTTAGGGACTAGCGGGTACAATGAGCAGTTCTTC,CASSLGTSGYNEQFF
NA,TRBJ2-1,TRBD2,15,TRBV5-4,TGTGCCAGCAACCCTTGGGCGGGAGTCTACAATGAGCAGTTCTTC,CASNPWAGVYNEQFF
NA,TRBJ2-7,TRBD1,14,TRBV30,TGTGCCTGGAGTGTGGGGACAGGGTTACACGAGCAGTACTTC,CAWSVGTGLHEQYF
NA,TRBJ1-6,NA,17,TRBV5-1,TGCGCCAGCAGCTTTCAGGGGCTAAGCTCCTATAATTCACCCCTCCACTTT,CASSFQGLSSYNSPLHF